The present T cell receptor beta chain was sequenced within a study of blood T cell repertoires in COVID-19. About the study: Sources were T cells, B-cell-depleted T cells, or PBMCs; the material itself was cDNA or gDNA.

Authors' processing steps: Nucleated cell counts were estimated from reference gene primer amplification. Clones were sequenced by immunoSEQ multiplex PCR, and TCRdb holds only the in-frame ones, with some missing. That table gives V, J and clone size, and the DNA gave D and trimming. Of about 100,000 clones listed, around 81% were seen once; the top ten hold under 15%. The V end was cut by 2 bases, the J end by 8 bases, with 13 bases between. The CDR3 runs to 14 residues. Germline V gives CDR1 MNHEY, CDR2 SVGEGT. The sequenced sample consisted of peripheral blood. The chain has TRBV6-2 or TRBV6-3 and TRBJ2-1; the D gene is possibly TRBD1 (5 bases). The origin of this receptor is a man aged 50 to 59 with active or convalescent COVID-19. The CDR3 nucleotides read TGTGCCAGCAGTTACCTGCAGGGCAGCGATGAGCAGTTCTTC. Protein sequence: CASSYLQGSDEQFF.